This entry is about one TCR beta chain. Each CDR3 protein is one row after TCRdb ran MiXCR on the RT-PCR reads. The table has about 200,000 distinct CDR3 sequences, 40% to 45% seen once. The sample is drawn from a study of patients and donors after allogeneic stem cell transplantation. The sample comprised blood, either unsorted or a sorted T cell fraction (not recorded which). The sequence was obtained from a human donor who was either an allogeneic HSCT recipient or a stem cell or donor lymphocyte infusion donor (not recorded which). It is not recorded whose cells these are; they may come from a transplant donor.

The DNA of the CDR3 is TGTGCCAGCAGCCAATCCCGGGTCTATGGCTACACCTTC. Protein product: CASSQSRVYGYTF. V and J are TRBV16 and TRBJ1-2; no reliable D call. This CDR3 has 13 amino acids. Germline V gene sequence: CDR1 KGHSY, CDR2 FQNENV. The V end lost 0 bases, the J end lost 4 bases, and 6 bases lay between the germline ends.